What follows is one T cell receptor (beta chain) and its context. Its matching antigen is unknown. This sample is part of a study of shared clonotypes between healthy human individuals. The V end was cut by 5 bases, the J end by 2 bases, with 16 bases between. The CDR3 is 16 residues long. The germline V gene has CDR1 SGHTA and CDR2 FQGTGA. An even split of each subset's genomic DNA across several immunoSEQ plates was performed. Clones were read by immunoSEQ multiplex PCR, and TCRdb kept only the in-frame ones, dropping some. The sample has some 1,100,000 clones, roughly 74% seen once; the top ten hold under 0.65%. Regarding the study as a whole: Sequencing depth was expected to influence donor clonotype sharing.

The origin of this receptor is a man younger than 30 in good health. Some clones in this sample may be carry-over from other donors' samples. The gene calls are TRBV7-3 and TRBJ2-1; weak D call: TRBD2 (6 bases). The sequenced material came from memory CD4+ T cells from PBMCs. Subset specified: CD45RA-negative fraction. CDR3 sequence (DNA): TGTGCCAGCAGCCGTTCTGAAGGAGGGCCCTACAATGAGCAGTTCTTC. Translating gives CASSRSEGGPYNEQFF.